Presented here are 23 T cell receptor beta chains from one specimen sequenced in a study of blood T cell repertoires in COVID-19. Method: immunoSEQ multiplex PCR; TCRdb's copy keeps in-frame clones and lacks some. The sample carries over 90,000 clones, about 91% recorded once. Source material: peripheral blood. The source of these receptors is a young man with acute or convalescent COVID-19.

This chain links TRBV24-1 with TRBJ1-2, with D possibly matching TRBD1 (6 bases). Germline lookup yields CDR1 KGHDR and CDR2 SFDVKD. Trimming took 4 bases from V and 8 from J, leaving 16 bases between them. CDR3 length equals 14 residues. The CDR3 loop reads CATSDPTGIGGYTF. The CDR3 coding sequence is TGTGCCACCAGTGACCCCACAGGGATCGGAGGCTACACCTTC.

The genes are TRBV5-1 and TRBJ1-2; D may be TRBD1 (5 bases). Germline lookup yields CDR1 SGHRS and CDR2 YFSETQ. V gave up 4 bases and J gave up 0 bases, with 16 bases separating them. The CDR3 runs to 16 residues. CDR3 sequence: CASSPGPGLTNYGYTF. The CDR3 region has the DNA TGCGCCAGCAGCCCGGGCCCGGGACTTACTAACTATGGCTACACCTTC.

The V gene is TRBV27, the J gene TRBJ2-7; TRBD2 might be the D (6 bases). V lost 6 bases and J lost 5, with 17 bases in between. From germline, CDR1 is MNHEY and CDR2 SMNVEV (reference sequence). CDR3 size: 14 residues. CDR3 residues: CASRVGLHLNEQYF. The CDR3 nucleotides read TGTGCCAGCAGGGTGGGACTCCACCTGAACGAGCAGTACTTC.

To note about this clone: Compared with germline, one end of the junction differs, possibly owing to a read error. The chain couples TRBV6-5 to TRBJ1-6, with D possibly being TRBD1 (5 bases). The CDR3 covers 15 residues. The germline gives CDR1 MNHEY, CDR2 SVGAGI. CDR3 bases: TGTGCCAGCAGCTACTCTCAGGGTGTGAATTCACCCCTCCACTTT. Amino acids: CASSYSQGVNSPLHF.

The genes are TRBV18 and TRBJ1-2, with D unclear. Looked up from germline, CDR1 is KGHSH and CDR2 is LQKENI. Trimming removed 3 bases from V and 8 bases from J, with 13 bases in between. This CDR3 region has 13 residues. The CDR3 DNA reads TGTGCCAGCTCACCCGCCAGCAAGGAGGGCTACACCTTC. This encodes CASSPASKEGYTF.

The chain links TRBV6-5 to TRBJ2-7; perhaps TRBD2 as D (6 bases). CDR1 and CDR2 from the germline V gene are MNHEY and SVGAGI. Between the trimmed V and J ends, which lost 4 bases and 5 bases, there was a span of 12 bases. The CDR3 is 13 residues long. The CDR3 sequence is CASSFDRLDEQYF. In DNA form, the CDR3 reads TGTGCCAGCAGTTTCGACCGACTAGACGAGCAGTACTTC.

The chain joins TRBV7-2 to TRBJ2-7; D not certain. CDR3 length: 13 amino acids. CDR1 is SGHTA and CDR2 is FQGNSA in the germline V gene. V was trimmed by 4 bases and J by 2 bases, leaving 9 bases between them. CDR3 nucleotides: TGTGCCAGCAGCTGGCCCTCTCCCTACGAGCAGTACTTC. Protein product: CASSWPSPYEQYF.

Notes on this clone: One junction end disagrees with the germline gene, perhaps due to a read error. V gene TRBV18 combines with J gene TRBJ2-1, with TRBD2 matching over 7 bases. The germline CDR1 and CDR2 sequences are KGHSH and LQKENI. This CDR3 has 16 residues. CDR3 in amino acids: CASSPLASSSYNEQFF. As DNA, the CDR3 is TGTGCCAGCTCCCCACTAGCGTCTAGCTCCTACAATGAGCAGTTCTTC.

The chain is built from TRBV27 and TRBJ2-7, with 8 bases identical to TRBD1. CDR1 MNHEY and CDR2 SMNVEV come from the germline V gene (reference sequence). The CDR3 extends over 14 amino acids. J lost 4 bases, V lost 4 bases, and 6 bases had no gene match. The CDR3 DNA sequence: TGTGCCAGCAGTTCTGACAGGGGAGGATACGAGCAGTACTTC. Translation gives CASSSDRGGYEQYF.

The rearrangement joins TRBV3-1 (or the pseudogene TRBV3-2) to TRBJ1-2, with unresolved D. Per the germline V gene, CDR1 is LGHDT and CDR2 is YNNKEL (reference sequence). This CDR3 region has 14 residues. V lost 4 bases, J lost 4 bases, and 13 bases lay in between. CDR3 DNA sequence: TGTGCCAGCAGCCTTCAGCGCGTTAGCTATGGCTACACCTTC. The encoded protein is CASSLQRVSYGYTF.

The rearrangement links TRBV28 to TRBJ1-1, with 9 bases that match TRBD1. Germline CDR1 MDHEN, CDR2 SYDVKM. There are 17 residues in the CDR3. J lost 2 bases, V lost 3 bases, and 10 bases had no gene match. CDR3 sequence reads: CASSFFEDRGFNTEAFF. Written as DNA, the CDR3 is TGTGCCAGCAGTTTTTTCGAGGACAGGGGCTTTAACACTGAAGCTTTCTTT.

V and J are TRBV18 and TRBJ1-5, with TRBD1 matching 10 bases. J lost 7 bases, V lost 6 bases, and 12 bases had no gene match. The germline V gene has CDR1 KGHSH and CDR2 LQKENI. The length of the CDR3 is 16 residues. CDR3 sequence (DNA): TGTGCCAGCTCGAACGAGAGACAGGGGGCAGGACAGCCCCAGCATTTT. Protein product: CASSNERQGAGQPQHF.

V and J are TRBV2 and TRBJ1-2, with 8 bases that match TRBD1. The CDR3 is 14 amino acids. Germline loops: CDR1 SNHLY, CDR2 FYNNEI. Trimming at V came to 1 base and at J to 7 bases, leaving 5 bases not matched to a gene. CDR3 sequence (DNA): TGTGCCAGCAGTGAAGGGACAGGGATTCGTGGCTACACCTTC. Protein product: CASSEGTGIRGYTF.

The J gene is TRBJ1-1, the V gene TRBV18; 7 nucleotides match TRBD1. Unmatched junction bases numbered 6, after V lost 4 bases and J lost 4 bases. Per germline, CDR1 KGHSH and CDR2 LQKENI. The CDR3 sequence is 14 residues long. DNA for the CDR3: TGTGCCAGCTCACAAGGGGGCTTTGGCACTGAAGCTTTCTTT. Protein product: CASSQGGFGTEAFF.

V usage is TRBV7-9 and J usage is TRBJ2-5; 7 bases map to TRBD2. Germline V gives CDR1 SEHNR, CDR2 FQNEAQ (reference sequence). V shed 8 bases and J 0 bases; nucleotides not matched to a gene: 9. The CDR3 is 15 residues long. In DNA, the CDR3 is TGTGCCAGCGGCACTAGCGCCTGGTACCAAGAGACCCAGTACTTC. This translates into CASGTSAWYQETQYF.

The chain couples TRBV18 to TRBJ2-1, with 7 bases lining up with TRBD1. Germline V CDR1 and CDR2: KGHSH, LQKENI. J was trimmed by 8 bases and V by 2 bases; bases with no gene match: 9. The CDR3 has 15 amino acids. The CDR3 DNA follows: TGTGCCAGCTCACCAAGACAGGGTCCGATCGATGAGCAGTTCTTC. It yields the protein CASSPRQGPIDEQFF.

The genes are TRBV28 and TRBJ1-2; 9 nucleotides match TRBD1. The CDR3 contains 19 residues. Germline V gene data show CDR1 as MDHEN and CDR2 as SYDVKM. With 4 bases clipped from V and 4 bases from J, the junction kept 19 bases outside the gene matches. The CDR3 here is CASSSSLPGDGQGSYGYTF. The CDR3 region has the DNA TGTGCCAGCAGTTCCTCTCTTCCCGGCGATGGACAGGGGAGCTATGGCTACACCTTC.

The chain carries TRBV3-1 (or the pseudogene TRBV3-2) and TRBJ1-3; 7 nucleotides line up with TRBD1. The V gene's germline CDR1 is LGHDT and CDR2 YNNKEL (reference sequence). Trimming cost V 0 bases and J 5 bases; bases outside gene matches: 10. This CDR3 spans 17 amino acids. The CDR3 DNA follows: TGTGCCAGCAGCCAAGAAGGCCAGGGGGTCTTCCGAAACACCATATATTTT. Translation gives CASSQEGQGVFRNTIYF.

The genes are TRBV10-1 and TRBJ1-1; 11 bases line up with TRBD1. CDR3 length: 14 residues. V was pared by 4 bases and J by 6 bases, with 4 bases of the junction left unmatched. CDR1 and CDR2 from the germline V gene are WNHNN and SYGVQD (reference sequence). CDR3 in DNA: TGCGCCAGCAGTGGGACAGGGGGCACCCCTGAAGCTTTCTTT. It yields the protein CASSGTGGTPEAFF.

The CDR3 is CASSISLDSSETQYF. The CDR3 bases are TGTGCCAGTAGTATCTCCCTAGACTCATCCGAGACCCAGTACTTC. V usage is TRBV19 and J usage is TRBJ2-5; D remains unclear. V dropped 3 bases and J dropped 5 bases, with 16 bases sitting between them. The CDR3 is 15 residues long. CDR1 is LNHDA and CDR2 is SQIVND in the germline V gene (reference sequence).

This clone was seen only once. The CDR3 DNA reads TGTGCCAGCACCGTCGAGGGCGGGCCGGGTGGCTACACCTTC. It specifies CASTVEGGPGGYTF. The chain links TRBV6-5 to TRBJ1-2; D call uncertain. V lost 7 bases, J lost 7 bases, and 19 bases lay in between. Germline CDR1 is MNHEY and CDR2 is SVGAGI. This CDR3 is built from 14 residues.

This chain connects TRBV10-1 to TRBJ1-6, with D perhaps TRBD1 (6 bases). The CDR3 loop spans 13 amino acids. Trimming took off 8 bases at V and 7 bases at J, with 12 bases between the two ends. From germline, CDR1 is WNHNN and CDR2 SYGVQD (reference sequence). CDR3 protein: CASSRDINSPLHF. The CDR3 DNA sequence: TGCGCCAGCTCCCGGGACATCAATTCACCCCTCCACTTT.

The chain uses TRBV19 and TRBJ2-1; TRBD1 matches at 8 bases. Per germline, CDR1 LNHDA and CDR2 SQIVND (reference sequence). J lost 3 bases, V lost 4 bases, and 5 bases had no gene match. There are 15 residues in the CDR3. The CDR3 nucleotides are TGTGCCAGTAGTAGGGGGGACAGGAACTACAATGAGCAGTTCTTC. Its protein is CASSRGDRNYNEQFF.